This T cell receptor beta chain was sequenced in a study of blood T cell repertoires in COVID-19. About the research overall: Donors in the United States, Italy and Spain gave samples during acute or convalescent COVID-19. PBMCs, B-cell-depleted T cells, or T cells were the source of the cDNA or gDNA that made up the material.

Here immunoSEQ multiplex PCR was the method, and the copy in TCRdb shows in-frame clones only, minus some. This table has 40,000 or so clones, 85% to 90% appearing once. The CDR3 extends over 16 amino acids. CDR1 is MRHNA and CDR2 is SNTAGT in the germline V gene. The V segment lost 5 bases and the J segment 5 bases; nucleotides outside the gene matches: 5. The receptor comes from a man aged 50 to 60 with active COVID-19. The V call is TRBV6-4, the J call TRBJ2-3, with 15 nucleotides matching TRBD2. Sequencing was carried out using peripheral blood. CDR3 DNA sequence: TGTGCCAGCAGTCCGGGACTAGCGGGGGGAGGAGATACGCAGTATTTT. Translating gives CASSPGLAGGGDTQYF.